This T cell receptor beta chain was retrieved from a study of cytomegalovirus exposure and HLA in healthy donors. Remarks on this clone: The antigen is unknown.

PCR was performed using 60 Vbeta and 13 Jbeta primers. The protocol was immunoSEQ multiplex PCR, while the TCRdb copy is restricted to in-frame clones and leaves out a portion. The sample holds about 180,000 clones, over 70% seen once. Donors had nominal health at sampling but likely had unrecorded immune exposures. Losses at the gene ends were 3 bases for V and 4 bases for J; bases not matched to a gene: 8. This CDR3 has 15 residues. The germline V gene has CDR1 MDHEN and CDR2 SYDVKM. Findings of the study overall: Within an earlier analysis, most TCR beta V segments proved productive either about 87% or about 30% of the time. Overall, approximately 150 TCR beta chains were annotated as cytomegalovirus-associated.

This TCR came from a male donor in good health and CMV-seronegative. The genes are TRBV28 and TRBJ1-1; 7 bases are shared with TRBD1. Material for sequencing was PBMCs. The CDR3 bases are TGTGCCAGCAGTTTGCCGGGCCAGGGGGGCACTGAAGCTTTCTTT. It encodes CASSLPGQGGTEAFF.